Below, one T cell receptor (beta chain) is given with its context. Its antigen is not yet known. No base quality values were provided; no much bigger clone lies one nucleotide off. Library preparation used the immunoSEQ multiplex PCR assay. TCRdb re-hosts the immuneACCESS table, in-frame sequences only. Its copies lack some clones; in the studies checked, an unresolved V gene accounts for under half of them, and the cause for the rest is not known. The sample contains about 86,000 clones, 91% of them found a single time. The top ten constitute around 1.8% of the sample. This entry comes from a study of T cell changes during pregnancy in multiple sclerosis (dated by TCRdb to about 2019). About the study as a whole: The study looked at changes in the T cell repertoire across pregnancy in women with multiple sclerosis.

The germline V gene sets CDR1 to SGHDT and CDR2 to YYEEEE. Spanning cysteine to phenylalanine, the CDR3 consists of 16 amino acids. Of the read, only the CDR3 DNA is kept; its 48 bases are in frame from base 1. The V end loses 0 bases and the J end loses 3 bases, and a stretch of 15 bases separates them. The rearranged chain carries TRBV5-6 and TRBJ2-5, and possibly TRBD1, on 6 matching bases. The sequences come from peripheral blood, collected in the first trimester of pregnancy. The receptor was isolated from a female donor in good health, enrolled as a control in a pregnancy study. The DNA is as follows: TGTGCCAGCAGCTTGGGTCCGGGACACACCAAAGAGACCCAGTACTTC. This translates into CASSLGPGHTKETQYF.